These T cell receptor beta chains were read from a single sample in a study of identical twins. TCRdb re-analysed the 5' RACE reads in MiXCR, keeping a single row per CDR3 protein. The sample holds roughly 700,000 distinct CDR3 sequences, 8.6% seen once. The same data also went into a second study, on yellow fever vaccine responses in identical twins.

The specimen was PBMCs. The origin of the receptors is a woman aged 18-35 years in good health. The CDR3 runs from the conserved cysteine through the conserved F or W. Each record gives: J gene, D gene, V gene, clone size, CDR3 protein, CDR3 DNA. A D gene is named only where the DNA matches it firmly. Not all rows give a size; the values are once, few, many and, for expanded clones, a class.

J gene: TRBJ2-7; D gene: -; V gene: TRBV11-1; clone size: -; CDR3 protein: CASSLGIRGRLAPLSEQYF; CDR3 DNA: TGTGCCAGCAGCTTAGGGATCAGGGGACGACTGGCCCCCCTGTCCGAGCAGTACTTC
J gene: TRBJ2-1; D gene: TRBD1; V gene: TRBV20-1; clone size: -; CDR3 protein: CSARTGGAAFNEQFF; CDR3 DNA: TGCAGTGCACGGACAGGGGGTGCGGCCTTTAATGAGCAGTTCTTC
J gene: TRBJ2-1; D gene: -; V gene: TRBV5-6; clone size: few; CDR3 protein: CASSLINRPYNEQFF; CDR3 DNA: TGTGCCAGCAGCTTGATTAACCGACCCTACAATGAGCAGTTCTTC
J gene: TRBJ1-2; D gene: TRBD1; V gene: TRBV28; clone size: many; CDR3 protein: CASRLTGTGKNYGYTF; CDR3 DNA: TGTGCCAGCAGACTAACCGGGACAGGGAAGAACTATGGCTACACCTTC
J gene: TRBJ2-6; D gene: -; V gene: TRBV3-1; clone size: few; CDR3 protein: CASSLRVFGANVLTF; CDR3 DNA: TGTGCCAGCAGCCTCAGGGTTTTTGGGGCCAACGTCCTGACTTTC
J gene: TRBJ2-1; D gene: -; V gene: TRBV9; clone size: few; CDR3 protein: CASSVDLDSDFYNEQFF; CDR3 DNA: TGTGCCAGCAGCGTAGACCTAGACAGTGACTTTTACAATGAGCAGTTCTTC
J gene: TRBJ2-6; D gene: -; V gene: TRBV7-2; clone size: few; CDR3 protein: CATGPANVLTF; CDR3 DNA: TGTGCCACGGGACCGGCCAACGTCCTGACTTTC
J gene: TRBJ2-1; D gene: TRBD2; V gene: TRBV11-2; clone size: many; CDR3 protein: CASSQGAGGPYNEQFF; CDR3 DNA: TGTGCCAGCAGCCAAGGGGCGGGGGGGCCCTACAATGAGCAGTTCTTC
J gene: TRBJ1-1; D gene: -; V gene: TRBV12-3/TRBV12-4; clone size: -; CDR3 protein: CASRKKGTEAFF; CDR3 DNA: TGTGCCAGCAGAAAAAAGGGCACTGAAGCTTTCTTT
J gene: TRBJ2-1; D gene: TRBD2; V gene: TRBV12-3/TRBV12-4; clone size: many; CDR3 protein: CASSPQGLAGGPYNEQFF; CDR3 DNA: TGTGCCAGCAGTCCGCAGGGACTAGCGGGGGGGCCTTACAATGAGCAGTTCTTC
J gene: TRBJ2-7; D gene: TRBD2; V gene: TRBV4-2; clone size: few; CDR3 protein: CASSQGASGDYEQYF; CDR3 DNA: TGTGCCAGCAGCCAAGGTGCTAGCGGGGACTACGAGCAGTACTTC
J gene: TRBJ2-7; D gene: -; V gene: TRBV4-3; clone size: -; CDR3 protein: CASSLSPRGPSEQYF; CDR3 DNA: TGCGCCAGCAGCCTATCCCCGAGGGGCCCCTCCGAGCAGTACTTC
J gene: TRBJ2-2; D gene: TRBD1; V gene: TRBV5-5; clone size: -; CDR3 protein: CASSGEQGWIGELFF; CDR3 DNA: TGTGCCAGCAGCGGAGAACAGGGGTGGATCGGGGAGCTGTTTTTT
J gene: TRBJ2-2; D gene: -; V gene: TRBV6-2/TRBV6-3; clone size: few; CDR3 protein: CASSYRPYRDQDSTGELFF; CDR3 DNA: TGTGCCAGCAGTTATAGACCATACCGGGACCAAGATTCCACCGGGGAGCTGTTTTTT
J gene: TRBJ2-5; D gene: -; V gene: TRBV4-2; clone size: -; CDR3 protein: CASSQLGKVRETQYF; CDR3 DNA: TGTGCCAGCAGCCAATTGGGGAAAGTTAGGGAGACCCAGTACTTC
J gene: TRBJ2-3; D gene: -; V gene: TRBV11-2; clone size: -; CDR3 protein: CASSLEGSTTDTQYF; CDR3 DNA: TGTGCCAGCAGCTTAGAGGGCTCGACCACAGATACGCAGTATTTT
J gene: TRBJ2-7; D gene: TRBD2; V gene: TRBV4-1; clone size: few; CDR3 protein: CASSQDKLAVSYEQYF; CDR3 DNA: TGCGCCAGCAGCCAAGATAAGCTAGCGGTATCCTACGAGCAGTACTTC